This passage covers 19 T cell receptor beta chains from one sample sequenced in a study of cytomegalovirus exposure and HLA in healthy donors. Primers: 60 Vbeta forward and 13 Jbeta reverse. Data came from immunoSEQ multiplex PCR; TCRdb stores just in-frame clones and leaves some out. The repertoire has 110,000 to 150,000 clones, approximately 80% of them found once; the top ten carry 3% to 4.5%. The specimen sequenced was PBMCs. These receptors were obtained from a male donor in good health and CMV-seronegative.

The V call is TRBV18, the J call TRBJ2-5; D unresolved. CDR3 length equals 14 residues. CDR1 and CDR2 (germline): KGHSH, LQKENI. The germline V and J ends were trimmed by 4 bases and 4 bases, with 13 bases remaining between them. The CDR3 reads CASSLQTGSETQYF. Here the CDR3 DNA reads TGTGCCAGCTCACTACAGACCGGATCAGAGACCCAGTACTTC.

The rearrangement links TRBV21-1 to TRBJ2-1; the table assigns TRBD1, which was not confirmed against the DNA. TRBV21-1 is described as a pseudogene. The CDR3 sequence is 16 residues long. CDR3 DNA: TGTGCCAGCAGCAAAGTTAGGGGGACAGGGGTCGGTGAGCAGTTCTTC. Translation gives CASSKVRGTGVGEQFF.

For the CDR3, the DNA is TGTGCCAGCGGGTTACAGGGGGGAGACAATCAGCCCCAGCATTTT. As protein: CASGLQGGDNQPQHF. The chain uses TRBV7-4 and TRBJ1-5, with 8 bases that match TRBD1. V lost 8 bases and J lost 3; bases outside the gene matches: 9. This CDR3 is built from 15 residues. Per the germline V gene, CDR1 is SGHVT and CDR2 is SQSDAQ.

V usage is TRBV5-5 and J usage is TRBJ2-5, with 10 bases matching TRBD1. The J segment lost 5 bases and the V segment lost 1 base, leaving 5 bases of the junction unmatched. This CDR3 is 15 amino acids long. Germline-derived CDR1 and CDR2 are SGHKS and YYEKEE (reference sequence). CDR3 nucleotide sequence: TGTGCCAGCAGCTTGCCCGGGACAGGGGATGAGACCCAGTACTTC. Translated, it gives CASSLPGTGDETQYF. Full variable domain (missing parts from reference TRBV5-5 and TRBJ2-5): DAGVTQSPTHLIKTRGQQVTLRCSPISGHKSVSWYQQVLGQGPQFIFQYYEKEERGRGNFPDRFSARQFPNYSSELNVNALLLGDSALYLCASSLPGTGDETQYFGPGTRLLVL.

The rearrangement joins TRBV5-5 to TRBJ2-5, with D possibly being TRBD2 (6 bases). CDR1 SGHKS and CDR2 YYEKEE come from the germline V gene (reference sequence). V gave up 4 bases and J gave up 11 bases, with 18 bases separating them. The CDR3 contains 13 residues. CDR3 DNA: TGTGCCAGCAGCCTAGATCCCTCGGGAGAGCAGTACTTC. Its protein product is CASSLDPSGEQYF.

The chain carries TRBV4-1 and TRBJ2-6, with 8 positions matching TRBD2. The germline V gene has CDR1 MGHRA and CDR2 YSYEKL. V was pared by 0 bases and J by 0 bases, with 4 bases of the junction left unmatched. The CDR3 has 18 amino acids. The CDR3 sequence is CASSQDRGGSSGANVLTF. The CDR3 coding sequence is TGCGCCAGCAGCCAAGATCGGGGGGGCAGCTCTGGGGCCAACGTCCTGACTTTC.

About this clone itself: Its ends do not fully match the called genes, so a read error is possible. The chain uses TRBV11-3 and TRBJ2-3, with D unclear. The CDR3 extends over 15 amino acids. From germline, CDR1 is SGHNT and CDR2 YENEEA. DNA of the CDR3: TGTGTCAGCAGCTTGAACACACCAACCACAGATACGCAGTATTTT. Its protein product is CVSSLNTPTTDTQYF.

V and J are TRBV21-1 and TRBJ1-2. TRBV21-1 is a pseudogene locus. The CDR3 is 14 amino acids. The CDR3 nucleotides read TGTGCCAGCACCCGTTCGACTCCCTTGGATGGCTACACCTTC. Translation: CASTRSTPLDGYTF.

The chain employs TRBV5-4 and TRBJ2-1; TRBD2 matches at 9 bases. The CDR3 is made up of 16 amino acids. The junction had 11 bases not matched to a gene; V was cut back by 2 bases and J by 8 bases. Germline V CDR1 and CDR2: SGHNT, YYREEE (reference sequence). The CDR3: CASSFPASGIPHEQFF. CDR3 in DNA: TGTGCCAGCAGCTTCCCGGCTAGCGGGATTCCCCATGAGCAGTTCTTC. Using reference TRBV5-4 and TRBJ2-1 for the parts outside the CDR3, the full variable domain is ETGVTQSPTHLIKTRGQQVTLRCSSQSGHNTVSWYQQALGQGPQFIFQYYREEENGRGNFPPRFSGLQFPNYSSELNVNALELDDSALYLCASSFPASGIPHEQFFGPGTRLTVL.

The V gene is TRBV7-9, the J gene TRBJ1-1; 7 nucleotides match TRBD1. With V trimmed by 0 bases and J by 4 bases, 11 bases remained unmatched. Germline CDR1 SEHNR, CDR2 FQNEAQ (reference sequence). The CDR3 runs 17 residues. CDR3 sequence (DNA): TGTGCCAGCAGCTTAGCCGTACTCCCGGGACAGACCACTGAAGCTTTCTTT. This codes for CASSLAVLPGQTTEAFF.

The chain is built from TRBV5-1 and TRBJ2-7, with 7 bases fitting TRBD1. This CDR3 is 15 amino acids long. After removal of 2 bases from V and 3 bases from J, the junction contained 8 bases not matched to a gene. CDR1 and CDR2 (germline): SGHRS, YFSETQ. The CDR3 DNA is TGCGCCAGCAGCTTTAGTCCGGGACAGTTCTACGAGCAGTACTTC. It specifies CASSFSPGQFYEQYF.

The gene calls are TRBV19 and TRBJ1-2; 7 bases fit TRBD1. Germline-derived CDR1 and CDR2 are LNHDA and SQIVND (reference sequence). The CDR3 spans 15 residues. V gave up 5 bases and J gave up 2 bases; unmatched junction bases: 8. In DNA form, the CDR3 reads TGTGCCAGTAGTCTATCAATACAGGGGAACTATGGCTACACCTTC. Its protein product is CASSLSIQGNYGYTF.

V and J are TRBV5-1 and TRBJ2-1; 9 bases are shared with TRBD1. J gave up 4 bases and V 4 bases, and 6 bases lay outside the gene matches. Germline CDR1 reads SGHRS; CDR2 reads YFSETQ. The CDR3 runs 15 residues. Written as DNA, the CDR3 is TGCGCCAGCAGCGAGGGGACAGGGAGGTACAATGAGCAGTTCTTC. Translation: CASSEGTGRYNEQFF.

This clone is a singleton in its sample. V and J are TRBV2 and TRBJ2-1; TRBD2 matches 12 bases. This CDR3 has 14 residues. Germline CDR1 and CDR2: SNHLY and FYNNEI. V shed 6 bases, J shed 4 bases, and the junction held 1 base outside the gene matches. DNA of the CDR3: TGTGCCAGCAGGGGACTAGCGGGTTACAATGAGCAGTTCTTC. It codes for CASRGLAGYNEQFF. Drawing the rest from reference TRBV2 and TRBJ2-1, the complete variable domain is EPEVTQTPSHQVTQMGQEVILRCVPISNHLYFYWYRQILGQKVEFLVSFYNNEISEKSEIFDDQFSVERPDGSNFTLKIRSTKLEDSAMYFCASRGLAGYNEQFFGPGTRLTVL.

V is TRBV15 and J is TRBJ1-5; 10 bases fit TRBD1. V was clipped by 4 bases and J by 5 bases; unmatched bases: 8. The CDR3 contains 16 residues. Per the germline V gene, CDR1 is LNHNV and CDR2 is YYDKDF (reference sequence). CDR3 bases: TGTGCCACCAGCAAGCGGACAGGGGGTGTGTATCAGCCCCAGCATTTT. This sequence encodes CATSKRTGGVYQPQHF. Together with reference TRBV15 and TRBJ1-5, the CDR3 gives the full variable domain: DAMVIQNPRYQVTQFGKPVTLSCSQTLNHNVMYWYQQKSSQAPKLLFHYYDKDFNNEADTPDNFQSRRPNTSFCFLDIRSPGLGDTAMYLCATSKRTGGVYQPQHFGDGTRLSIL.

The chain joins TRBV5-5 to TRBJ2-1; 8 nucleotides agree with TRBD1. The V gene's germline CDR1 is SGHKS and CDR2 YYEKEE (reference sequence). The V and J ends lost 1 base and 9 bases, in that order; junction bases with no gene match: 9. The CDR3 has 15 amino acids. CDR3 in DNA: TGTGCCAGCAGCTTGATAGTATCTACAGGGGGTGAGCAGTTCTTC. It translates to CASSLIVSTGGEQFF.

As regards this clone: One end of the junction is discordant with germline, which a read error may explain. The CDR3 nucleotides read TGTTCCAGCAGCCGACCCCTGGGAGGAGATAACTATGGCTACACCTTC. It translates to CSSSRPLGGDNYGYTF. The V and J genes are TRBV7-9 and TRBJ1-2; D uncertain. This CDR3 region has 16 residues. Germline CDR1 reads SEHNR; CDR2 reads FQNEAQ (reference sequence).

The J gene is TRBJ1-5, the V gene TRBV5-1, with a possible D match to TRBD1 (5 bases). The CDR3 covers 16 residues. Trimming shortened V by 1 base and J by 0 bases, and 11 bases separated the two germline ends. CDR1 SGHRS and CDR2 YFSETQ come from the germline V gene. The CDR3 nucleotides read TGCGCCAGCAGCTTGACGGGAGGGGCTAGCAATCAGCCCCAGCATTTT. Translation gives CASSLTGGASNQPQHF. Full variable domain (remainder filled in from reference TRBV5-1 and TRBJ1-5): KAGVTQTPRYLIKTRGQQVTLSCSPISGHRSVSWYQQTPGQGLQFLFEYFSETQRNKGNFPGRFSGRQFSNSRSEMNVSTLELGDSALYLCASSLTGGASNQPQHFGDGTRLSIL.

The chain couples TRBV4-3 to TRBJ1-2; TRBD1 matches at 8 bases. The CDR3 loop spans 14 amino acids. V dropped 6 bases and J dropped 4; count of bases not matched to a gene: 7. From germline, CDR1 is LGHNA and CDR2 YSLEER. The CDR3 coding sequence is TGCGCCAGCAGTCCCGCCACAGGGGGCTATGGCTACACCTTC. It encodes CASSPATGGYGYTF.